These 8 T cell receptor beta chains came from one sample sequenced in a study of cytomegalovirus exposure and HLA in healthy donors. PCR amplification relied on 60 Vbeta primers (plus 13 Jbeta primers). The data were produced by immunoSEQ multiplex PCR, yet TCRdb's version contains in-frame clones alone and is incomplete. The sample lists roughly 100,000 clones, under 80% seen once, with 10% in the top ten. The sequencing sample was made of PBMCs. These receptor sequences come from a woman between 18 and 29 years old in good health and CMV-seropositive.

On this clone: Mismatch with germline at one junction end may stem from a read error. The chain is built from TRBV4-1 and TRBJ1-2, with D unclear. Germline V gene data show CDR1 as MGHRA and CDR2 as YSYEKL. The CDR3 is 14 residues long. The CDR3 reads CASGQELEDYGYTF. In DNA, the CDR3 is TGCGCCAGCGGCCAAGAGCTCGAGGACTATGGCTACACCTTC.

The chain joins TRBV10-3 to TRBJ2-5; a weak D match, TRBD2 (5 bases). Germline V lookup: CDR1 ENHRY, CDR2 SYGVKD. V was cut by 11 bases and J by 5 bases, with 15 bases left in between. The CDR3 has 12 residues. The CDR3 is CAVQKPGETQYF. CDR3 bases: TGTGCCGTACAAAAGCCGGGGGAGACCCAGTACTTC.

The CDR3 loop is CASSSYGTGGDYGYTF. CDR3 bases: TGTGCCAGTAGTAGTTACGGGACAGGGGGCGACTATGGCTACACCTTC. The chain links TRBV19 to TRBJ1-2; 12 nucleotides line up with TRBD1. Germline CDR1 LNHDA, CDR2 SQIVND (reference sequence). This CDR3 comprises 16 residues. With 4 bases clipped from V and 3 bases from J, the junction kept 6 bases outside the gene matches.

This clone appeared a single time. The chain recombines TRBV13 with TRBJ1-2; weak D call: TRBD1 (5 bases). Germline V gene lookup returns CDR1 PRHDT and CDR2 FYEKMQ (reference sequence). This CDR3 has 16 residues. Trimming removed 5 bases at V and 2 bases at J, with 18 bases between. The chain's CDR3 is CASSDHFGGTNYGYTF. As DNA, the CDR3 is TGTGCCAGCAGCGACCATTTCGGGGGGACGAACTATGGCTACACCTTC.

The chain joins TRBV11-2 to TRBJ2-3; no definite D call. This CDR3 has 15 residues. The V gene lost 2 bases and the J gene lost 0 bases, with 9 bases spanning the gap. The germline gives CDR1 SGHAT, CDR2 FQNNGV. As DNA, the CDR3 is TGTGCCAGCAGCTTATACGGTGCTAGCACAGATACGCAGTATTTT. Translation gives CASSLYGASTDTQYF.

This clone was seen a few times. V and J are TRBV4-2 and TRBJ1-5; D might be TRBD1 (5 bases). Per the germline V gene, CDR1 is LGHNA and CDR2 is YNFKEQ. The ends were cut back, 0 bases at V and 4 bases at J, with 10 bases in the middle. This CDR3 is built from 15 residues. The CDR3 bases are TGTGCCAGCAGCCAAGACAGGGTAGGAAATCAGCCCCAGCATTTT. Translation gives CASSQDRVGNQPQHF.

This chain connects TRBV4-1 to TRBJ2-7; 11 nucleotides match TRBD1. This CDR3 is built from 16 residues. Trimming took 4 bases from V and 5 from J; bases not matched to a gene: 10. Germline V gene sequence: CDR1 MGHRA, CDR2 YSYEKL. CDR3: CASSLRIGQGAHEQYF. The CDR3 DNA reads TGCGCCAGCAGCCTTCGAATAGGACAGGGGGCCCACGAGCAGTACTTC.

The CDR3 bases are TGTGCCAGCAGCTCCCCGGGGGGACAGGGGCCAATGCAATATGGCTACACCTTC. It translates to CASSSPGGQGPMQYGYTF. This chain joins TRBV7-8 and TRBJ1-2, with 10 nucleotides matching TRBD1. CDR1 and CDR2 from the germline V gene are SGHVS and FQNEAQ. This CDR3 contains 18 residues. J was trimmed by 5 bases and V by 4 bases; bases with no gene match: 16.